These 32 T cell receptor beta chains were all obtained from the same sample, sequenced in a study of shared clonotypes between healthy human individuals. Method: immunoSEQ multiplex PCR; TCRdb's copy keeps in-frame clones and lacks some. The table has 600,000 to 750,000 clones, roughly 88% seen once. The sample taken for sequencing was memory CD8+ T cells from PBMCs. As to subset: CD45RO+ cells pooled with CCR7-negative TemRA cells. These TCRs come from a man between 18 and 29 years old in good health. Some clones in this sample may be carry-over from other donors' samples.

The chain links TRBV9 to TRBJ2-7; either TRBD1 or TRBD2 may supply D (6 bases each). The CDR3 runs 16 residues. From germline, CDR1 is SGDLS and CDR2 YYNGEE. The V end was cut by 4 bases, the J end by 2 bases, with 19 bases between. The CDR3 sequence is CASSPEGGRYPYEQYF. The DNA for the CDR3 is TGTGCCAGCAGCCCGGAGGGGGGTCGGTACCCCTACGAGCAGTACTTC.

The CDR3 spells CASSPWDRSYEQYF. The CDR3 region has the DNA TGTGCCAGCAGCCCATGGGACAGGTCCTACGAGCAGTACTTC. The J gene is TRBJ2-7, the V gene TRBV11-1; TRBD1 agrees at 8 bases. The V and J ends lost 5 bases and 1 base, in that order; junction bases with no gene match: 4. Germline CDR1 SGHAT, CDR2 FQDESV (reference sequence). The CDR3 consists of 14 residues.

This chain uses TRBV5-1 with TRBJ2-1, with a weak D call TRBD2 (5 bases). Trimming removed 2 bases at V and 2 bases at J, with 11 bases between. This CDR3 is built from 15 residues. From germline, CDR1 is SGHRS and CDR2 YFSETQ. The CDR3 coding sequence is TGCGCCAGCAGCTTCGAGGGAGTCCCCTACAATGAGCAGTTCTTC. Translated: CASSFEGVPYNEQFF.

The gene calls are TRBV14 and TRBJ2-5; weak D call: TRBD2 (6 bases). The germline V gene encodes CDR1 SGHDN and CDR2 FVKESK. The V and J ends lost 4 bases and 2 bases respectively, with 11 bases between them. This CDR3 spans 14 amino acids. As DNA, the CDR3 is TGTGCCAGCAGCCCCGGACTAACTCAAGAGACCCAGTACTTC. This translates into CASSPGLTQETQYF.

The chain uses TRBV6-5 and TRBJ1-5; 7 bases are shared with TRBD1. This CDR3 region has 14 residues. The germline V gene encodes CDR1 MNHEY and CDR2 SVGAGI. After removal of 4 bases from V and 7 bases from J, the junction contained 7 bases not matched to a gene. The CDR3 coding sequence is TGTGCCAGCAGTTCCAGACAGGGCAGCCAGCCCCAGCATTTT. Protein product: CASSSRQGSQPQHF.

This clone was picked up one time. The chain uses TRBV25-1 and TRBJ2-5; D is possibly TRBD2 (6 bases). V was shortened by 5 bases and J by 1 base, with 11 bases between the two germline ends. This CDR3 region has 14 residues. Germline CDR1 reads MGHDK; CDR2 reads SYGVNS. CDR3 nucleotides: TGTGCCAGCAGTCTGAGCGGGTCCCAAGAGACCCAGTACTTC. Residues: CASSLSGSQETQYF.

The CDR3 nucleotides read TGTGCCAGCAGTAATGACAGGGAGGGTGAAAAACTGTTTTTT. Translating it yields CASSNDREGEKLFF. The chain combines TRBV6-5 with TRBJ1-4; 7 positions match TRBD1. V shed 5 bases, J shed 7 bases, and the junction held 7 bases outside the gene matches. The V gene's germline CDR1 is MNHEY and CDR2 SVGAGI. This CDR3 contains 14 residues.

This clone was recorded a few times. The genes are TRBV7-2 and TRBJ2-1; D unclear. The germline V gene has CDR1 SGHTA and CDR2 FQGNSA. This CDR3 has 17 amino acids. V was pared by 5 bases and J by 4 bases, with 21 bases between. For the CDR3, the DNA is TGTGCCAGCAGCCCGAGTCGTTTTGTGGGGTGGTACAATGAGCAGTTCTTC. Encoded protein: CASSPSRFVGWYNEQFF.

By share of the sample, this clone is medium-sized. The chain joins TRBV6-6 to TRBJ2-1; D perhaps matches TRBD1 (6 bases). Germline V gives CDR1 MNHNY, CDR2 SVGAGI (reference sequence). The germline V and J ends were trimmed by 8 bases and 4 bases, with 15 bases remaining between them. The CDR3 spans 14 residues. The CDR3 region is CASLEGGKYNEQFF. Written as DNA, the CDR3 is TGTGCCAGCCTTGAAGGGGGAAAATACAATGAGCAGTTCTTC.

This sequence joins TRBV6-5 and TRBJ2-3; TRBD1 matches at 7 bases. The J segment lost 2 bases and the V segment lost 5 bases, leaving 7 bases of the junction unmatched. The CDR3 is 15 amino acids. From germline, CDR1 is MNHEY and CDR2 SVGAGI. The CDR3 is CASSPGTVFTDTQYF. CDR3 coding DNA: TGTGCCAGCAGTCCCGGGACAGTTTTCACAGATACGCAGTATTTT.

The rearrangement joins TRBV27 to TRBJ1-1, with D possibly matching TRBD1 (6 bases). The V end was cut by 6 bases, the J end by 2 bases, with 25 bases between. The CDR3 has 18 amino acids. CDR1 and CDR2 (germline): MNHEY, SMNVEV (reference sequence). The CDR3 DNA reads TGTGCCAGCAGCTTTCAAACGGGTTTGGACAGCTCAAACACTGAAGCTTTCTTT. Its translation: CASSFQTGLDSSNTEAFF.

Written as DNA, the CDR3 is TGTGCCAGCAGTTACTCGATTAGTAATGAGCAGTTCTTC. This translates into CASSYSISNEQFF. The chain uses TRBV6-5 and TRBJ2-1, with D unresolved. The germline CDR1 and CDR2 sequences are MNHEY and SVGAGI. V gave up 0 bases and J gave up 7 bases, with 7 bases separating them. The CDR3 spans 13 residues.

The genes are TRBV28 and TRBJ2-7; D unresolved. Germline CDR1 and CDR2: MDHEN and SYDVKM. The CDR3 is 15 residues long. The V end was cut by 2 bases, the J end by 5 bases, with 16 bases between. CDR3 DNA: TGTGCCAGCAGTTTAAGCTACGGTGCAGAGAACGAGCAGTACTTC. Residues: CASSLSYGAENEQYF.

The V gene is TRBV27, the J gene TRBJ2-3, with TRBD1 matching 7 bases. Germline trimming cut 1 base from V and 4 bases from J; bases unmatched to any gene: 11. There are 17 residues in the CDR3. Germline assignment: CDR1 MNHEY and CDR2 SMNVEV (reference sequence). CDR3 DNA sequence: TGTGCCAGCAGTTTATGGGCAGGGGGTCCTGGGTCAGATACGCAGTATTTT. This codes for CASSLWAGGPGSDTQYF.

The rearrangement joins TRBV4-2 to TRBJ2-7; D tentatively reads TRBD1 or TRBD2 (5 bases each). The germline V gene encodes CDR1 LGHNA and CDR2 YNFKEQ. The CDR3 is 17 residues long. V lost 3 bases, J lost 4 bases, and 22 bases lay in between. Here the CDR3 reads CASSQHGDLGFRYEQYF. DNA for the CDR3: TGTGCCAGCAGCCAGCACGGGGACCTTGGATTCAGATACGAGCAGTACTTC.

V usage is TRBV7-2 and J usage is TRBJ2-5; the D call may be TRBD1 or TRBD2 (5 bases each). CDR1 and CDR2 (germline): SGHTA, FQGNSA. This CDR3 has 14 amino acids. Trimming stripped 2 bases from V and 7 bases from J, with 14 bases between. This chain's CDR3 is CASSLKSGRATQYF. DNA for the CDR3: TGTGCCAGCAGCTTAAAATCGGGGCGGGCGACCCAGTACTTC. The full variable domain, rest sourced from reference TRBV7-2 and TRBJ2-5, is GAGVSQSPSNKVTEKGKDVELRCDPISGHTALYWYRQSLGQGLEFLIYFQGNSAPDKSGLPSDRFSAERTGGSVSTLTIQRTQQEDSAVYLCASSLKSGRATQYFGPGTRLLVL.

The chain employs TRBV7-9 and TRBJ1-5, with D unresolved. There are 15 residues in the CDR3. The V gene's germline CDR1 is SEHNR and CDR2 FQNEAQ (reference sequence). Trimming stripped 5 bases from V and 0 bases from J, with 11 bases between. CDR3: CASSLGSVSNQPQHF. The DNA for the CDR3 is TGTGCCAGCAGCCTAGGGAGCGTTAGCAATCAGCCCCAGCATTTT.

The chain uses TRBV6-1 and TRBJ2-7; no definite D call. Between the trimmed V and J ends, which lost 6 bases and 5 bases, there was a span of 5 bases. From germline, CDR1 is MNHNS and CDR2 SASEGT. The CDR3 runs to 10 residues. The CDR3 bases are TGTGCCAGCAGCCGGAACGAGCAGTACTTC. Translating gives CASSRNEQYF.

The chain combines TRBV9 with TRBJ2-7; TRBD2 agrees at 7 bases. Germline V gene sequence: CDR1 SGDLS, CDR2 YYNGEE. V trimming: 4 bases; J trimming: 1 base; junction bases outside the gene matches: 8. The CDR3 contains 15 residues. The CDR3 here is CASSYGGSLSYEQYF. CDR3 nucleotide sequence: TGTGCCAGCAGCTATGGCGGGAGTTTATCCTACGAGCAGTACTTC.

This chain links TRBV9 with TRBJ2-1, with no clear D. V shed 0 bases and J shed 0 bases, with 13 bases lying between them. CDR3 size: 17 residues. Germline lookup yields CDR1 SGDLS and CDR2 YYNGEE. CDR3 nucleotides: TGTGCCAGCAGCGTAGTGGGATACCCCAGCTCCTACAATGAGCAGTTCTTC. Its translation is CASSVVGYPSSYNEQFF.

The V gene is TRBV29-1, the J gene TRBJ2-2; D not certain. The CDR3 length is 12 residues. Trimming took off 5 bases at V and 6 bases at J, with 10 bases between the two ends. Germline lookup yields CDR1 SQVTM and CDR2 ANQGSEA. CDR3 amino acids: CSVLGPAGELFF. DNA for the CDR3: TGCAGCGTTCTGGGCCCGGCCGGGGAGCTGTTTTTT.

The V and J genes are TRBV5-1 and TRBJ1-1, with unresolved D. There are 15 residues in the CDR3. Germline V gene data show CDR1 as SGHRS and CDR2 as YFSETQ. V lost 0 bases and J 2 bases, leaving 11 bases between the germline ends. Here the CDR3 DNA reads TGCGCCAGCAGCTTGGCGGCAGTGAAAAACACTGAAGCTTTCTTT. This codes for CASSLAAVKNTEAFF.

This clone was detected only once. V gene TRBV28 combines with J gene TRBJ2-2, with TRBD1 matching 7 bases. The CDR3 runs to 14 residues. V was clipped by 3 bases and J by 4 bases; unmatched bases: 2. Germline CDR1 MDHEN, CDR2 SYDVKM. For the CDR3, the DNA is TGTGCCAGCAGTTTCCACAGGGGCACCGGGGAGCTGTTTTTT. As protein: CASSFHRGTGELFF.

This clone was counted a few times. The genes are TRBV5-6 and TRBJ2-7; no definite D call. This CDR3 region has 14 residues. In germline, CDR1 is SGHDT, CDR2 YYEEEE. The V end lost 2 bases, the J end lost 2 bases, and 11 bases lay between the germline ends. The CDR3 bases are TGTGCCAGCAGCTTCGTCGACCCGCCCTACGAGCAGTACTTC. Translated, it gives CASSFVDPPYEQYF.

This clone was seen just once. The V gene is TRBV5-1, the J gene TRBJ1-4; no reliable D call. The CDR3 contains 16 residues. V was trimmed by 0 bases and J by 8 bases, leaving 17 bases between them. Looked up from germline, CDR1 is SGHRS and CDR2 is YFSETQ. Here the CDR3 reads CASSLASGGSGEKLFF. As DNA, the CDR3 is TGCGCCAGCAGCTTGGCATCGGGAGGGAGTGGGGAAAAACTGTTTTTT.

The chain combines TRBV7-9 with TRBJ1-2; no reliable D call. The CDR3 extends over 15 amino acids. V was cut by 3 bases and J by 2 bases, with 13 bases left in between. Germline values: CDR1 SEHNR, CDR2 FQNEAQ (reference sequence). The DNA for the CDR3 is TGTGCCAGCAGCTTCTCCTACGCTCCCAACTATGGCTACACCTTC. This gives the protein CASSFSYAPNYGYTF.

The chain employs TRBV27 and TRBJ2-1; a possible D gene is TRBD1 (6 bases). The CDR3 sequence is 14 residues long. CDR1 MNHEY and CDR2 SMNVEV come from the germline V gene (reference sequence). V lost 1 base, J lost 9 bases, and 13 bases lay in between. CDR3 sequence reads: CASSLFGRGGEQFF. DNA of the CDR3: TGTGCCAGCAGTTTATTTGGCAGGGGTGGTGAGCAGTTCTTC.

V gene TRBV5-4 combines with J gene TRBJ1-2; no firm D call. From germline, CDR1 is SGHNT and CDR2 YYREEE (reference sequence). V lost 0 bases and J 5 bases, leaving 17 bases between the germline ends. CDR3 length equals 16 residues. CDR3 bases: TGTGCCAGCAGCTTGGTTTCCGGGAGTGGAGCATATGGCTACACCTTC. This gives the protein CASSLVSGSGAYGYTF.

The V and J genes are TRBV15 and TRBJ1-1; D ambiguous. V was shortened by 8 bases and J by 1 base, with 11 bases between the two germline ends. Germline CDR1 reads LNHNV; CDR2 reads YYDKDF (reference sequence). The CDR3 has 13 amino acids. CDR3 region: CATARTENTEAFF. The DNA of the CDR3 is TGTGCCACCGCACGGACGGAGAACACTGAAGCTTTCTTT.

This chain joins TRBV28 and TRBJ1-1, with D perhaps TRBD1 (5 bases). Deletions cut 10 bases from V and 7 bases from J, with 22 bases between. The CDR3 spans 14 residues. Germline V gene sequence: CDR1 MDHEN, CDR2 SYDVKM. The CDR3 loop is CATTAGWGVFEAFF. Here the CDR3 DNA reads TGTGCCACCACAGCCGGCTGGGGGGTTTTTGAAGCTTTCTTT.

The chain has TRBV11-3 and TRBJ2-3; TRBD1 agrees at 8 bases. CDR1 is SGHNT and CDR2 is YENEEA in the germline V gene. Trimming cost V 5 bases and J 2 bases; bases outside gene matches: 6. This CDR3 contains 15 residues. The CDR3 DNA follows: TGTGCCAGCAGCCGGACAGGGAGCTACACAGATACGCAGTATTTT. It codes for CASSRTGSYTDTQYF.

The chain links TRBV4-3 to TRBJ2-1; 10 nucleotides match TRBD2. There are 15 residues in the CDR3. Germline CDR1 LGHNA, CDR2 YSLEER. V was clipped by 5 bases and J by 8 bases; unmatched bases: 9. In DNA form, the CDR3 reads TGCGCCAGCAGCTCGGGACTAGCGCGAAGGGATGAGCAGTTCTTC. Translated: CASSSGLARRDEQFF.